A single sample is the source of the 4 T cell receptor beta chains below, sequenced in a study of shared T cell receptors in the human thymus (dated by TCRdb to the early 2020s). Library construction relied on the immunoSEQ multiplex PCR assay. Not all clones reach the TCRdb copy of this immuneACCESS table, which keeps in-frame sequences only. Checked studies attribute under half of the gap to unresolved V genes and leave the rest unexplained. The sample includes hundreds of thousands of clones, with 70% to 90% observed a single time. More than 0.01% of the sample is in the top ten clones. This sample was shared with a second study, whose subject was human thymus T cells.

Sequencing was carried out using thymocytes. The receptors shown here come from a girl younger than two with a congenital heart defect. Donor details come from another sample of the same person, matched by shared clones.

This sequence joins TRBV5-4 and TRBJ2-1, with 7 bases that match TRBD1. V lost 0 bases and J lost 0; bases outside the gene matches: 12. The CDR3 is made up of 19 amino acids. The germline V gene has CDR1 SGHNT and CDR2 YYREEE (reference sequence). The CDR3 is CASSLAHFNRGVSYNEQFF. The CDR3, as DNA: TGTGCCAGCAGCTTGGCCCATTTCAACAGGGGAGTCTCCTACAATGAGCAGTTCTTC.

This clone is a singleton in its sample. This chain connects TRBV5-6 to TRBJ1-6; D call uncertain. V lost 1 base, J lost 0 bases, and 14 bases lay in between. The germline V gene has CDR1 SGHDT and CDR2 YYEEEE. The CDR3 extends over 18 amino acids. CDR3 protein: CASSLSPPLSSYNSPLHF. The CDR3 coding sequence is TGTGCCAGCAGCTTGAGTCCGCCACTTAGCTCCTATAATTCACCCCTCCACTTT.

A note on this clone: This sample includes further DNA sequences coding for the same CDR3. The rearrangement links TRBV6-5 to TRBJ1-6; D is undetermined. The CDR3 has 14 amino acids. Germline values: CDR1 MNHEY, CDR2 SVGAGI. With 2 bases removed from V and 9 bases from J, the gap between germline ends came to 11 bases. The chain's CDR3 is CASSYRGPSSPLHF. In nucleotides, the CDR3 is TGTGCCAGCAGTTACCGAGGTCCTAGTTCACCCCTCCACTTT.

A remark on this clone: This sample includes further DNA sequences coding for the same CDR3. The chain employs TRBV19 and TRBJ2-3; 10 nucleotides align to TRBD2. CDR1 is LNHDA, CDR2 SQIVND, per germline (reference sequence). V lost 6 bases and J lost 1; bases outside the gene matches: 22. The CDR3 length is 21 residues. CDR3: CASRRAPRRRPSGGRTDTQYF. CDR3 DNA sequence: TGTGCCAGTAGGAGAGCCCCCCGCCGGCGGCCTAGCGGGGGCCGCACAGATACGCAGTATTTT.